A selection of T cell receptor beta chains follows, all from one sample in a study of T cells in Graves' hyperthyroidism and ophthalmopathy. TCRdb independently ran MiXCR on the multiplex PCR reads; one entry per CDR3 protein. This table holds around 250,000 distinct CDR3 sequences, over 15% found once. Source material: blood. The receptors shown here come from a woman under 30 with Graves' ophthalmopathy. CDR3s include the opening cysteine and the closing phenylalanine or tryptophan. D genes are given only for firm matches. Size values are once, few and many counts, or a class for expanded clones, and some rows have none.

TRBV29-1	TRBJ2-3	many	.	CSVVYLDTQYF	TGCAGCGTTGTTTACCTAGATACGCAGTATTTT
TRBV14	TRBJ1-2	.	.	CASSHHGRDGYTF	TGTGCCAGCAGCCACCATGGGAGAGATGGCTACACCTTC
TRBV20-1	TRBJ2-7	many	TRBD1	CSASLPGQGLSYEQYF	TGCAGTGCTAGCCTCCCGGGACAGGGGTTATCCTACGAGCAGTACTTC
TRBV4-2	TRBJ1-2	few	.	CASSQGPGRGGYGYTF	TGTGCCAGCAGCCAAGGCCCGGGCAGGGGTGGGTATGGCTACACCTTC
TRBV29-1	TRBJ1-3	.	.	CSVEERGRGNTIYF	TGCAGCGTGGAAGAACGAGGGAGGGGAAACACCATATATTTT
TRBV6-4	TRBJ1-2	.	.	CASSELPGSNYGYTF	TGTGCCAGCAGTGAACTTCCGGGTTCTAACTATGGCTACACCTTC
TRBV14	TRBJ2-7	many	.	CASSFRTGYYEQYF	TGTGCCAGCAGCTTTAGAACAGGATACTACGAGCAGTACTTC
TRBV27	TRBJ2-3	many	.	CASSFAYDRYQIRGTDTQYF	TGTGCCAGCAGTTTCGCCTACGACAGATATCAGATCAGGGGCACAGATACGCAGTATTTT
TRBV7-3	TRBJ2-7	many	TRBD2	CASSGRGNEQYF	TGTGCCAGTAGCGGGAGGGGGAACGAGCAGTACTTC
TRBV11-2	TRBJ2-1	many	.	CASSLGGVGEQFF	TGTGCCAGCAGCTTAGGGGGGGTTGGTGAGCAGTTCTTC